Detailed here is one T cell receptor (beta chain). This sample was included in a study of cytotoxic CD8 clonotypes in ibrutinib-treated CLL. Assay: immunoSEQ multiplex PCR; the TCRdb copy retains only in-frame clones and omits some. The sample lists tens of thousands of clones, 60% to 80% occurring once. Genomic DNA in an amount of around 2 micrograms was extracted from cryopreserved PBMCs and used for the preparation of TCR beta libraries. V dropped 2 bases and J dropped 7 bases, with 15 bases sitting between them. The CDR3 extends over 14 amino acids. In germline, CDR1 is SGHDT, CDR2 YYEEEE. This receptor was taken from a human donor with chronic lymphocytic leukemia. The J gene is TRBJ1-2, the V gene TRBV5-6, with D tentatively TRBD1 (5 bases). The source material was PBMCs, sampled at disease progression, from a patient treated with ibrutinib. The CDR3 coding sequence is TGTGCCAGCAGCTTCGGAGTGGGGACGGGTGGCTACACCTTC. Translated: CASSFGVGTGGYTF.